This T cell receptor beta chain was sequenced in a study of blood T cell repertoires in COVID-19. Study in general: Both acute and convalescent COVID-19 samples were obtained from the United States, Italy and Spain. Sources were T cells, B-cell-depleted T cells, or PBMCs; the material itself was cDNA or gDNA.

V was cut by 5 bases and J by 4 bases, with 18 bases left in between. CDR1 is SGHDT and CDR2 is YYEEEE in the germline V gene. The CDR3 loop spans 16 amino acids. TCRdb keeps only in-frame clones here, not all; method: immunoSEQ multiplex PCR. The sample lists 70,000 to 95,000 clones, roughly 81% seen once, with about 20% in the top ten. Sequencing was performed on peripheral blood. The clonotype originates from a woman aged 65 to 85 with acute or convalescent COVID-19. V usage is TRBV5-6 and J usage is TRBJ1-4, with D possibly TRBD1 on 6 matching bases. The CDR3 here is CASSLRETGNNEKLFF. In DNA form, the CDR3 reads TGTGCCAGCAGTCTCAGGGAGACAGGAAATAATGAAAAACTGTTTTTT.